Below, 14 T cell receptor beta chains from the same sample are listed, as sequenced in a study of blood T cell repertoires in COVID-19. The protocol was immunoSEQ multiplex PCR, while the TCRdb copy is restricted to in-frame clones and leaves out a portion. The sample contains some 260,000 clones, roughly 90% of which appear only once. The specimen sequenced was peripheral blood. The receptors originated from a woman under 40 with acute or convalescent COVID-19.

This rearrangement joins TRBV27 to TRBJ2-7, with D tentatively TRBD2 (6 bases). Germline CDR1 reads MNHEY; CDR2 reads SMNVEV (reference sequence). This CDR3 region has 14 residues. The V gene lost 7 bases and the J gene lost 3 bases, with 16 bases spanning the gap. The CDR3 nucleotides read TGTGCCAGCAATCCCCGGCGGGGTGGCTACGAGCAGTACTTC. As protein: CASNPRRGGYEQYF.

This clone has just one count. This chain connects TRBV19 to TRBJ2-3, with 7 bases aligning to TRBD1. Germline CDR1 LNHDA, CDR2 SQIVND (reference sequence). Trimming removed 9 bases from V and 0 bases from J; junction bases left unmatched: 3. This CDR3 is 13 amino acids long. The CDR3 bases are TGTGCCAGCGGACAGGCGAGCACAGATACGCAGTATTTT. Residues: CASGQASTDTQYF.

In this sample, this clone turned up once. The J gene is TRBJ2-7, the V gene TRBV19, with D possibly TRBD2 on 6 matching bases. V dropped 1 base and J dropped 7 bases, with 11 bases sitting between them. The CDR3 consists of 13 residues. Germline V lookup: CDR1 LNHDA, CDR2 SQIVND (reference sequence). The CDR3 DNA sequence: TGTGCCAGTAGTATAGTTCCGGGGGTGGAGCAGTACTTC. It is translated as CASSIVPGVEQYF.

V is TRBV19 and J is TRBJ1-5; D is uncertain. V lost 7 bases, J lost 6 bases, and 19 bases lay in between. The CDR3 runs to 15 residues. The germline gives CDR1 LNHDA, CDR2 SQIVND (reference sequence). CDR3 bases: TGTGCCAGTAAAAGGTCCCGAGGGATGGGTCAGCCCCAGCATTTT. Its protein product is CASKRSRGMGQPQHF.

The chain uses TRBV7-8 and TRBJ2-7; D is perhaps TRBD1 (6 bases). The CDR3 runs 17 residues. Trimming removed 5 bases at V and 7 bases at J, with 27 bases between. The germline V gene encodes CDR1 SGHVS and CDR2 FQNEAQ. Here the CDR3 reads CASSRWGQPSLTREQYF. CDR3 sequence (DNA): TGTGCCAGCAGCCGTTGGGGGCAGCCATCACTTACAAGGGAGCAGTACTTC.

This chain joins TRBV29-1 and TRBJ1-3; 7 nucleotides align to TRBD1. Germline V CDR1 and CDR2: SQVTM, ANQGSEA. The V and J ends lost 5 bases and 7 bases, in that order; junction bases with no gene match: 8. This CDR3 is built from 13 residues. DNA for the CDR3: TGCAGCGTTTTGGAAGGGACAGCGAACACCATATATTTT. It codes for CSVLEGTANTIYF. Full variable domain (outside the CDR3, taken from reference TRBV29-1 and TRBJ1-3): SAVISQKPSRDICQRGTSLTIQCQVDSQVTMMFWYRQQPGQSLTLIATANQGSEATYESGFVIDKFPISRPNLTFSTLTVSNMSPEDSSIYLCSVLEGTANTIYFGEGSWLTVV.

The CDR3 spells CAWRAPGVKTQYF. The CDR3 coding sequence is TGTGCCTGGAGGGCCCCGGGGGTGAAGACCCAGTACTTC. V gene TRBV30 combines with J gene TRBJ2-5; possible D gene TRBD2, 6 bases. This CDR3 has 13 residues. Germline CDR1 GTSNPN, CDR2 SVGIG (reference sequence). V lost 3 bases, J lost 6 bases, and 14 bases lay in between.

The chain links TRBV9 to TRBJ2-5; 10 nucleotides match TRBD2. The CDR3 loop spans 16 amino acids. J gave up 3 bases and V 3 bases, and 8 bases lay outside the gene matches. Per germline, CDR1 SGDLS and CDR2 YYNGEE. This CDR3 is CASSATSGNFKETQYF. The CDR3 DNA reads as TGTGCCAGCAGCGCCACTAGCGGGAACTTTAAAGAGACCCAGTACTTC.

This clone was seen a handful of times. The V gene is TRBV19, the J gene TRBJ1-5; D may be TRBD1 (6 bases). This CDR3 contains 16 residues. The germline V gene encodes CDR1 LNHDA and CDR2 SQIVND (reference sequence). The germline V and J ends were trimmed by 2 bases and 6 bases, with 17 bases remaining between them. CDR3 in amino acids: CASSIKRGHTTQPQHF. CDR3 DNA: TGTGCCAGTAGTATAAAACGGGGACATACCACTCAGCCCCAGCATTTT.

This chain connects TRBV9 to TRBJ2-5; 12 nucleotides match TRBD2. The CDR3 length is 15 residues. Germline values: CDR1 SGDLS, CDR2 YYNGEE. Trimming at V came to 0 bases and at J to 4 bases, leaving 1 base not matched to a gene. In DNA form, the CDR3 reads TGTGCCAGCAGCGTAGGACTAGCGGGAGTAGAGACCCAGTACTTC. Its translation: CASSVGLAGVETQYF. The complete variable domain, with remaining parts taken from reference TRBV9 and TRBJ2-5, reads DSGVTQTPKHLITATGQRVTLRCSPRSGDLSVYWYQQSLDQGLQFLIQYYNGEERAKGNILERFSAQQFPDLHSELNLSSLELGDSALYFCASSVGLAGVETQYFGPGTRLLVL.

The V call is TRBV18, the J call TRBJ1-1; the D gene is possibly TRBD1 (5 bases). V was cut by 4 bases and J by 8 bases, with 23 bases left in between. The CDR3 length is 16 residues. CDR1 is KGHSH and CDR2 is LQKENI in the germline V gene. DNA for the CDR3: TGTGCCAGCTCACGCAACCAACAAACAAGACAGAGAGAAGCTTTCTTT. Translated: CASSRNQQTRQREAFF.

This chain uses TRBV20-1 with TRBJ2-1; 12 nucleotides agree with TRBD2. Trimming took 3 bases from V and 2 from J; bases not matched to a gene: 14. Germline values: CDR1 DFQATT, CDR2 SNEGSKA (reference sequence). The CDR3 runs to 19 residues. The CDR3 nucleotides are TGCAGTGCTAGTCTCTCGGGCCTAGCGGGAGGGACGGCCTACAATGAGCAGTTCTTC. Its protein product is CSASLSGLAGGTAYNEQFF.

Only one count was recorded for this clone. The chain employs TRBV2 and TRBJ1-4; 8 nucleotides line up with TRBD1. Germline-derived CDR1 and CDR2 are SNHLY and FYNNEI. V gave up 6 bases and J gave up 8 bases; unmatched junction bases: 8. This CDR3 is built from 14 residues. The CDR3 loop is CASRVQGGGEKLFF. In DNA, the CDR3 is TGTGCCAGCAGGGTACAGGGGGGTGGGGAAAAACTGTTTTTT.

The chain combines TRBV27 with TRBJ2-2, with 15 bases fitting TRBD2. Germline V lookup: CDR1 MNHEY, CDR2 SMNVEV (reference sequence). The CDR3 totals 17 residues. J lost 2 bases, V lost 4 bases, and 2 bases had no gene match. The chain's CDR3 is CASSSGLAGGNTGELFF. The CDR3 DNA reads TGTGCCAGCAGTTCGGGACTAGCGGGAGGAAACACCGGGGAGCTGTTTTTT.